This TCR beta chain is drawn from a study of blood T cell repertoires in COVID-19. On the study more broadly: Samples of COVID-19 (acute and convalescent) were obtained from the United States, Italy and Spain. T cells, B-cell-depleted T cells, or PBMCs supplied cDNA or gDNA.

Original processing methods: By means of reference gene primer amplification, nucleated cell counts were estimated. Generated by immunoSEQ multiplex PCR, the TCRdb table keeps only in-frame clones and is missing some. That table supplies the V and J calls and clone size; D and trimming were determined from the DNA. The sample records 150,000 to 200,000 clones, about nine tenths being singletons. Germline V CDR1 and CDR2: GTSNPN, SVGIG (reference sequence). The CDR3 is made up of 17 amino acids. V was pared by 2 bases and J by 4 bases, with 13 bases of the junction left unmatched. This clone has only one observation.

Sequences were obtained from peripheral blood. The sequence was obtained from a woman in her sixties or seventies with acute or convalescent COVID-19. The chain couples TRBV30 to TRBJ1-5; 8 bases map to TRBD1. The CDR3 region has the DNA TGTGCCTGGAGTTCGGGCAGGGGGCAAACAGCAAATCAGCCCCAGCATTTT. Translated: CAWSSGRGQTANQPQHF.